These T cell receptor beta chains were read from a single sample in a study of T-cell memory formation after mild COVID-19. TCRdb called the 5' RACE reads again in MiXCR, with one record for every CDR3 protein. The sample has approximately 260,000 distinct CDR3 sequences; about 16% are singletons. Sequenced material: PBMCs or a T cell subset sorted from them (not recorded which). The origin of the receptors is a man between 18 and 29 years old who had mild COVID-19 (a few samples of this study predate the infection). Cell type and time point are not known. CDR3s leave out the opening cysteine and the closing phenylalanine or tryptophan. Each record gives: CDR3 length, clone size, V gene, J gene, CDR3 protein. Only some rows state a clone size, as once, few, many or a class for expanded clones.

len: 13; abundance: NA; v_gene: TRBV5-1; j_gene: TRBJ1-2; CDR3aa: ASSLGGQVDYGYT
len: 11; abundance: few; v_gene: TRBV20-1; j_gene: TRBJ1-6; CDR3aa: SAVGTANSPLH
len: 14; abundance: NA; v_gene: TRBV6-5; j_gene: TRBJ2-1; CDR3aa: ASSPAPGLEYNEQF
len: 12; abundance: few; v_gene: TRBV4-3; j_gene: TRBJ1-5; CDR3aa: ASSQWTGNQPQH
len: 13; abundance: few; v_gene: TRBV4-1; j_gene: TRBJ2-5; CDR3aa: ASSQRGGGQETQY
len: 13; abundance: few; v_gene: TRBV20-1; j_gene: TRBJ1-5; CDR3aa: SASRGTGGGQPQH
len: 12; abundance: few; v_gene: TRBV6-5; j_gene: TRBJ2-7; CDR3aa: ASSLTGGIYEQY
len: 14; abundance: few; v_gene: TRBV4-3; j_gene: TRBJ2-5; CDR3aa: ASSQGPAGEQETQY
len: 13; abundance: few; v_gene: TRBV7-9; j_gene: TRBJ2-3; CDR3aa: ASSYYGQVLDTQY
len: 13; abundance: many; v_gene: TRBV11-2; j_gene: TRBJ2-1; CDR3aa: ASASPERGLNEQF
len: 12; abundance: many; v_gene: TRBV5-1; j_gene: TRBJ2-7; CDR3aa: ASSLDSDSYEQY
len: 13; abundance: NA; v_gene: TRBV4-2; j_gene: TRBJ2-7; CDR3aa: ASSQTGTGVYEQY
len: 12; abundance: few; v_gene: TRBV3-1; j_gene: TRBJ2-5; CDR3aa: ASSTLAAEETQY
len: 9; abundance: NA; v_gene: TRBV6-5; j_gene: TRBJ1-2; CDR3aa: ASSYRGGYT
len: 12; abundance: many; v_gene: TRBV5-6; j_gene: TRBJ1-2; CDR3aa: ASSLPEENYGYT
len: 13; abundance: NA; v_gene: TRBV3-1; j_gene: TRBJ1-5; CDR3aa: ASSQSTGVNQPQH
len: 13; abundance: NA; v_gene: TRBV5-1; j_gene: TRBJ2-1; CDR3aa: ASSSTGLAGNEQF
len: 15; abundance: NA; v_gene: TRBV15; j_gene: TRBJ2-7; CDR3aa: ATSRDPDRGRVGEQY
len: 11; abundance: few; v_gene: TRBV7-3; j_gene: TRBJ1-1; CDR3aa: ASSFTQNTEAF
len: 13; abundance: NA; v_gene: TRBV5-1; j_gene: TRBJ2-2; CDR3aa: ASSLGGPDTGELF
len: 13; abundance: NA; v_gene: TRBV5-1; j_gene: TRBJ2-3; CDR3aa: ASSRTPQEADTQY
len: 13; abundance: NA; v_gene: TRBV9; j_gene: TRBJ2-1; CDR3aa: ASTENGLAYNEQF
len: 11; abundance: NA; v_gene: TRBV10-3; j_gene: TRBJ2-1; CDR3aa: AITLGLAGEQF
len: 14; abundance: NA; v_gene: TRBV20-1; j_gene: TRBJ1-5; CDR3aa: SARDSSSADNQPQH
len: 17; abundance: many; v_gene: TRBV27; j_gene: TRBJ2-4; CDR3aa: ASSLFGRAGAGAKNIQY
len: 11; abundance: NA; v_gene: TRBV29-1; j_gene: TRBJ1-2; CDR3aa: SVEKGQGGGYT
len: 11; abundance: NA; v_gene: TRBV24-1; j_gene: TRBJ2-5; CDR3aa: ATSGGVRETQY
len: 11; abundance: few; v_gene: TRBV29-1; j_gene: TRBJ2-2; CDR3aa: SSSEGNTGELF
len: 10; abundance: NA; v_gene: TRBV29-1; j_gene: TRBJ2-3; CDR3aa: SGVAGADTQY
len: 9; abundance: many; v_gene: TRBV2; j_gene: TRBJ2-7; CDR3aa: AGQSSYEQY
len: 15; abundance: NA; v_gene: TRBV6-5; j_gene: TRBJ1-2; CDR3aa: ASSYLPPTGGSYGYT
len: 12; abundance: once; v_gene: TRBV7-2; j_gene: TRBJ2-5; CDR3aa: ASSYRLALETQY
len: 13; abundance: many; v_gene: TRBV4-3; j_gene: TRBJ2-1; CDR3aa: ASSRRSGSYNEQF
len: 12; abundance: NA; v_gene: TRBV5-1; j_gene: TRBJ2-1; CDR3aa: ASSLEAVTNEQF
len: 9; abundance: few; v_gene: TRBV2; j_gene: TRBJ1-5; CDR3aa: ASGWGQPQH
len: 13; abundance: many; v_gene: TRBV5-1; j_gene: TRBJ1-6; CDR3aa: ASSLAEAVGSPLH
len: 13; abundance: few; v_gene: TRBV7-6; j_gene: TRBJ1-6; CDR3aa: ASSPSGQGDSPLH
len: 11; abundance: few; v_gene: TRBV6-5; j_gene: TRBJ1-1; CDR3aa: ASSYSVHDGAF
len: 17; abundance: few; v_gene: TRBV23-1; j_gene: TRBJ2-5; CDR3aa: ASSPPRDDTSGGVETQY
len: 12; abundance: few; v_gene: TRBV29-1; j_gene: TRBJ1-4; CDR3aa: SVEDPGEREKLF
len: 16; abundance: few; v_gene: TRBV6-6; j_gene: TRBJ2-3; CDR3aa: ASSYSTRLAGSTDTQY
len: 13; abundance: many; v_gene: TRBV5-1; j_gene: TRBJ2-3; CDR3aa: ASSRTLGQQDTQY
len: 9; abundance: few; v_gene: TRBV12-3/TRBV12-4; j_gene: TRBJ2-1; CDR3aa: ASSSRRVQF
len: 12; abundance: NA; v_gene: TRBV7-7; j_gene: TRBJ2-5; CDR3aa: ASSLTGARETQY
len: 13; abundance: NA; v_gene: TRBV7-6; j_gene: TRBJ1-3; CDR3aa: ASSAATYSGNTIY
len: 12; abundance: NA; v_gene: TRBV7-6; j_gene: TRBJ2-5; CDR3aa: ASSWRTVQETQY
len: 11; abundance: many; v_gene: TRBV5-4; j_gene: TRBJ2-5; CDR3aa: ASSLRTGETQY
len: 13; abundance: once; v_gene: TRBV14; j_gene: TRBJ2-3; CDR3aa: ASRRGRASTDTQY
len: 13; abundance: few; v_gene: TRBV5-1; j_gene: TRBJ2-1; CDR3aa: ASSLAADSYNEQF
len: 12; abundance: NA; v_gene: TRBV5-1; j_gene: TRBJ2-3; CDR3aa: ASSFGTRTDTQY
len: 12; abundance: few; v_gene: TRBV24-1; j_gene: TRBJ1-5; CDR3aa: ATSDPTVNQPQH
len: 12; abundance: NA; v_gene: TRBV7-2; j_gene: TRBJ1-5; CDR3aa: SSSTGQPYQPQH
len: 11; abundance: NA; v_gene: TRBV4-3; j_gene: TRBJ2-3; CDR3aa: ASSPGDRSTQY
len: 13; abundance: many; v_gene: TRBV5-1; j_gene: TRBJ1-5; CDR3aa: ASREGTGENQPQH
len: 12; abundance: NA; v_gene: TRBV6-5; j_gene: TRBJ1-1; CDR3aa: ASSFDSGGTEAF
len: 13; abundance: few; v_gene: TRBV18; j_gene: TRBJ2-5; CDR3aa: ASSKDRGYTETQY
len: 14; abundance: NA; v_gene: TRBV20-1; j_gene: TRBJ2-1; CDR3aa: SARDLQGSSYNEQF